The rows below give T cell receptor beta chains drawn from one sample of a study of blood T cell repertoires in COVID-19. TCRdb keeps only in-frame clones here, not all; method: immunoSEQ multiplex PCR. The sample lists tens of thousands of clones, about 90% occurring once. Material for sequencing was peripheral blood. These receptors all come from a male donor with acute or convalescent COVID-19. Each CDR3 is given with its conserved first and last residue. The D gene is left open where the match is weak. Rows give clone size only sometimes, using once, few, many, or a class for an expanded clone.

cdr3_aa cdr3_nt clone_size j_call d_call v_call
CASQGGSDTQYF TGCGCCAGCCAGGGAGGCTCAGATACGCAGTATTTT - TRBJ2-3 - TRBV5-1
CASSKPGQGVEENSPLHF TGTGCCAGCAGTAAGCCGGGACAGGGAGTTGAGGAGAATTCACCCCTCCACTTT - TRBJ1-6 TRBD1 TRBV6-2/TRBV6-3
CASGRGGRGQPQHF TGTGCCAGCGGTAGAGGGGGAAGAGGGCAGCCCCAGCATTTT once TRBJ1-5 - TRBV6-5
CASSLGRGRSGYTF TGTGCCAGCAGCCTCGGGAGGGGGCGCTCTGGCTACACCTTC - TRBJ1-2 TRBD1 TRBV6-5
CASSRLAGGVETQYF TGTGCCAGCAGTAGGCTAGCGGGGGGGGTTGAGACCCAGTACTTC - TRBJ2-5 TRBD2 TRBV2
CASTQGAGTEAFF TGCGCCAGCACACAGGGGGCAGGCACTGAAGCTTTCTTT - TRBJ1-1 TRBD1 TRBV5-1
CASSSTGNWGNQPQHF TGTGCCAGCAGTTCCACAGGGAATTGGGGCAATCAGCCCCAGCATTTT - TRBJ1-5 - TRBV2
CASKRTANTEAFF TGTGCCAGTAAAAGGACAGCGAACACTGAAGCTTTCTTT - TRBJ1-1 - TRBV19
CASSLVPGQNQPQHF TGCGCCAGCAGCTTAGTCCCGGGACAGAATCAGCCCCAGCATTTT - TRBJ1-5 TRBD1 TRBV5-1
CASSPLNPGEGYEQYF TGTGCCAGCTCACCACTCAATCCAGGGGAGGGCTACGAGCAGTACTTC - TRBJ2-7 - TRBV18
CSASRGLGNQPQHF TGCAGTGCTAGTAGGGGGCTGGGCAATCAGCCCCAGCATTTT - TRBJ1-5 TRBD1 TRBV20-1
CASRDAGNEKLFF TGTGCCAGCCGTGACGCGGGTAATGAAAAACTGTTTTTT - TRBJ1-4 - TRBV18
CASSLAAGQINTEAFF TGTGCCAGCAGCTTAGCGGCAGGACAAATTAACACTGAAGCTTTCTTT - TRBJ1-1 - TRBV7-8
CASGAYTGELFF TGTGCTAGTGGTGCGTACACCGGGGAGCTGTTTTTT - TRBJ2-2 - TRBV12-5
CATSLGTASSYEQYF TGTGCCACCAGCCTAGGGACAGCTAGCTCCTACGAGCAGTACTTC - TRBJ2-7 TRBD1 TRBV24-1
CATQTGEDYGYTF TGTGCCACCCAGACAGGGGAGGACTATGGCTACACCTTC - TRBJ1-2 TRBD1 TRBV6-5
CASSLDGRRDLTGELFF TGTGCCAGCAGCTTAGATGGCCGGAGAGATTTAACCGGGGAGCTGTTTTTT - TRBJ2-2 - TRBV11-2
CASSTSGISDTQYF TGTGCCAGCAGTACCTCAGGGATCTCAGATACGCAGTATTTT - TRBJ2-3 - TRBV6-5
CASSSTGYEQYF TGTGCCAGTAGTAGCACAGGTTACGAGCAGTACTTC - TRBJ2-7 - TRBV19
CASSYHTEENYGYTF TGTGCCAGCAGTTACCACACGGAGGAAAACTATGGCTACACCTTC few TRBJ1-2 - TRBV6-6
CASSLKGANTEAFF TGTGCCAGCAGCTTAAAAGGGGCTAACACTGAAGCTTTCTTT - TRBJ1-1 - TRBV13
CASSLWPNTGELFF TGTGCCAGCAGTTTGTGGCCGAACACCGGGGAGCTGTTTTTT - TRBJ2-2 - TRBV27
CASSPSRTGTSYEQYF TGTGCCAGCTCACCTTCTAGGACAGGGACCTCCTACGAGCAGTACTTC - TRBJ2-7 TRBD1 TRBV18
CASSLVGQGAIGAEAFF TGTGCCAGCAGCTTAGTCGGACAGGGGGCGATAGGGGCTGAAGCTTTCTTT - TRBJ1-1 TRBD1 TRBV7-9
CASSLTGNTEAFF TGTGCCAGCAGCCTTACAGGGAACACTGAAGCTTTCTTT - TRBJ1-1 - TRBV6-4
CASSRQAYNSPLHF TGTGCCAGCAGCCGACAGGCCTATAATTCACCCCTCCACTTT - TRBJ1-6 - TRBV28
CASSQTGNTEAFF TGTGCCAGCAGTCAAACAGGGAACACTGAAGCTTTCTTT few TRBJ1-1 - TRBV27
CAWSVRGPGGVIQYF TGTGCCTGGAGTGTAAGGGGACCCGGGGGGGTCATTCAGTACTTC - TRBJ2-4 TRBD2 TRBV30
CASSIGQMNEKLFF TGTGCCAGTAGTATTGGGCAGATGAATGAAAAACTGTTTTTT - TRBJ1-4 - TRBV19
CSATELAGGVDTQYF TGCAGTGCTACTGAACTAGCGGGGGGAGTAGATACGCAGTATTTT once TRBJ2-3 TRBD2 TRBV20-1
CASSRQGNEKLFF TGCGCCAGCAGTCGACAGGGGAATGAAAAACTGTTTTTT - TRBJ1-4 TRBD1 TRBV10-2
CASRGQGKGYTF TGTGCCAGCAGAGGACAGGGAAAGGGCTACACCTTC once TRBJ1-2 TRBD1 TRBV7-2
CASSPLDRGSGNTIYF TGTGCCAGCTCACCCCTAGACAGGGGCTCTGGAAACACCATATATTTT - TRBJ1-3 TRBD1 TRBV18
CASSPAGGGETQYF TGCGCCAGCAGCCCGGCGGGGGGCGGGGAGACCCAGTACTTC - TRBJ2-5 TRBD2 TRBV5-1